Each of the 21 T cell receptor beta chains below was sequenced from the same sample in a study of cytomegalovirus exposure and HLA in healthy donors. The PCR employed 60 Vbeta primers together with 13 Jbeta primers. Using immunoSEQ multiplex PCR, the repertoire was profiled, and TCRdb retains in-frame clones only, with some absent. This sample's clone table lists 110,000 to 150,000 clones. Sample: PBMCs. The receptors originated from a man aged 40-55 years in good health and CMV-seronegative.

This chain links TRBV4-2 with TRBJ2-1; 10 bases match TRBD2. Germline CDR1 and CDR2: LGHNA and YNFKEQ. With V trimmed by 0 bases and J by 8 bases, 16 bases remained unmatched. CDR3 size: 19 residues. CDR3 coding DNA: TGTGCCAGCAGCCAAGAACAGGGTAGAGCGGGGGGGCGGTTGTATGAGCAGTTCTTC. This sequence encodes CASSQEQGRAGGRLYEQFF.

The genes are TRBV5-6 and TRBJ2-2; D may be TRBD2 (5 bases). Germline V gives CDR1 SGHDT, CDR2 YYEEEE. Between the trimmed V and J ends, which lost 1 base and 0 bases, there was a span of 16 bases. The CDR3 loop spans 18 amino acids. CDR3 coding DNA: TGTGCCAGCAGCTTGAATGCCGGAGGAGGCACGAACACCGGGGAGCTGTTTTTT. It specifies CASSLNAGGGTNTGELFF.

The CDR3 DNA sequence: TGTGCCAGCAGCTTGGGGACTAGCACAGATACGCAGTATTTT. Translation: CASSLGTSTDTQYF. V gene TRBV7-3 combines with J gene TRBJ2-3, with D perhaps TRBD2 (6 bases). In germline, CDR1 is SGHTA, CDR2 FQGTGA. The CDR3 loop spans 14 amino acids. V lost 3 bases to trimming and J lost 0 bases, with 7 bases between them.

Remarks on this clone: The junction shows a germline mismatch at one end, possibly a read error. The J gene is TRBJ2-7, the V gene TRBV6-1, with D tentatively TRBD1 (6 bases). CDR1 MNHNS and CDR2 SASEGT come from the germline V gene. The CDR3 runs 15 residues. The CDR3 sequence: CASTLRDKVPYGQYF. The CDR3 DNA reads as TGTGCCAGCACCCTAAGGGACAAAGTCCCCTACGGGCAGTACTTC.

This chain joins TRBV2 and TRBJ2-5; 12 bases map to TRBD1. V lost 10 bases and J lost 3; bases outside the gene matches: 9. The CDR3 is made up of 15 amino acids. Germline-derived CDR1 and CDR2 are SNHLY and FYNNEI. The CDR3 coding sequence is TGTGCCACGTGCCCAGGGACAGGGGGCAAAGAGACCCAGTACTTC. Encoded protein: CATCPGTGGKETQYF.

The genes are TRBV6-6 and TRBJ1-5; TRBD1 aligns across 8 bases. This CDR3 has 14 residues. The trim removed 5 bases at V and 5 bases at J, leaving 5 bases unmatched. Germline assignment: CDR1 MNHNY and CDR2 SVGAGI (reference sequence). The DNA of the CDR3 is TGTGCCAGCAGTCGACAGGGGTCCTATCAGCCCCAGCATTTT. Its translation is CASSRQGSYQPQHF.

The chain recombines TRBV19 with TRBJ1-3; D perhaps matches TRBD1 (5 bases). CDR1 and CDR2 from the germline V gene are LNHDA and SQIVND (reference sequence). V lost 3 bases and J 0 bases, leaving 12 bases between the germline ends. The CDR3 extends over 16 amino acids. The CDR3 is CASSMRGLHSGNTIYF. As DNA, the CDR3 is TGTGCCAGTAGTATGAGGGGACTGCACTCTGGAAACACCATATATTTT.

This chain uses TRBV11-3 with TRBJ2-5, with 15 bases fitting TRBD2. V was pared by 5 bases and J by 0 bases, with 7 bases of the junction left unmatched. This CDR3 contains 18 residues. Per germline, CDR1 SGHNT and CDR2 YENEEA. The CDR3 region has the DNA TGTGCCAGCAGCCCCGGGACTAGCGGGGGGACCTACCAAGAGACCCAGTACTTC. Translated, it gives CASSPGTSGGTYQETQYF.

CDR3: CAIRSGYTF. The DNA for the CDR3 is TGTGCCATCCGCAGTGGCTACACCTTC. The rearrangement joins TRBV10-3 to TRBJ1-2; the D is unclear. CDR1 is ENHRY, CDR2 SYGVKD, per germline. This CDR3 is built from 9 residues. V was clipped by 8 bases and J by 7 bases, with 5 bases between them.

The V and J genes are TRBV9 and TRBJ2-1; unclear D gene. V was shortened by 0 bases and J by 8 bases, with 3 bases between the two germline ends. The CDR3 contains 11 residues. Germline V gene lookup returns CDR1 SGDLS and CDR2 YYNGEE. CDR3 residues: CASSVADEQFF. The CDR3 DNA is TGTGCCAGCAGCGTAGCGGATGAGCAGTTCTTC.

CDR3 nucleotide sequence: TGTGCCATCAGTGAGTCCTACAGTAACACCGGGGAGCTGTTTTTT. As protein: CAISESYSNTGELFF. The chain employs TRBV10-3 and TRBJ2-2, with no clear D. V lost 0 bases and J 2 bases, leaving 7 bases between the germline ends. The CDR3 consists of 15 residues. Germline V gene sequence: CDR1 ENHRY, CDR2 SYGVKD.

This rearrangement joins TRBV7-2 to TRBJ2-1, with 10 bases fitting TRBD2. There are 15 residues in the CDR3. V gave up 1 base and J gave up 8 bases; unmatched junction bases: 5. The germline gives CDR1 SGHTA, CDR2 FQGNSA. The CDR3 loop is CASSLGLAGGDEQFF. The CDR3 DNA reads TGTGCCAGCAGCTTAGGACTAGCGGGCGGGGATGAGCAGTTCTTC.

The chain joins TRBV6-5 to TRBJ2-3, with D uncertain. V lost 4 bases and J lost 5, with 4 bases in between. Germline values: CDR1 MNHEY, CDR2 SVGAGI. This CDR3 contains 11 residues. CDR3 nucleotide sequence: TGTGCCAGCAGTTCGGGAGATACGCAGTATTTT. Encoded protein: CASSSGDTQYF.

The V and J genes are TRBV5-1 and TRBJ2-1; 10 bases line up with TRBD1. The CDR3 length is 16 residues. The V gene's germline CDR1 is SGHRS and CDR2 YFSETQ. Unmatched junction bases numbered 9, after V lost 0 bases and J lost 9 bases. This CDR3 is CASSLASGTGVGEQFF. The CDR3, as DNA: TGCGCCAGCAGCTTGGCCTCCGGGACAGGGGTTGGTGAGCAGTTCTTC.

This chain links TRBV6-4 with TRBJ1-5, with D possibly matching TRBD1 (5 bases). The CDR3 covers 14 residues. Germline-derived CDR1 and CDR2 are MRHNA and SNTAGT. V gave up 0 bases and J gave up 9 bases, with 12 bases separating them. The CDR3 DNA follows: TGTGCCAGCAGTGACTCGCACCTGCAGGGGCCCCAGCATTTT. This encodes CASSDSHLQGPQHF.

The V gene is TRBV19, the J gene TRBJ1-2; D is perhaps TRBD1 (5 bases). This CDR3 is 12 amino acids long. V lost 7 bases, J lost 7 bases, and 13 bases lay in between. Germline lookup yields CDR1 LNHDA and CDR2 SQIVND (reference sequence). In DNA form, the CDR3 reads TGTGCCAGTAATGAGCAGGGAGGTGGCTACACCTTC. Translated, it gives CASNEQGGGYTF.

The chain links TRBV7-3 to TRBJ1-2, with 8 bases aligning to TRBD1. The CDR3 has 13 residues. J was trimmed by 7 bases and V by 8 bases; bases with no gene match: 9. CDR1 and CDR2 from the germline V gene are SGHTA and FQGTGA. CDR3 sequence: CASFPDREGGYTF. CDR3 DNA: TGTGCCAGCTTTCCGGACAGGGAGGGTGGCTACACCTTC.

The chain carries TRBV14 and TRBJ2-3, with TRBD2 matching over 10 bases. The J segment lost 0 bases and the V segment lost 4 bases, leaving 7 bases of the junction unmatched. The germline V gene encodes CDR1 SGHDN and CDR2 FVKESK. CDR3 length: 17 amino acids. Here the CDR3 DNA reads TGTGCCAGCAGCCCCGGGAGAGCGGGGGGGAGCACAGATACGCAGTATTTT. Encoded protein: CASSPGRAGGSTDTQYF.

The chain is built from TRBV7-9 and TRBJ1-5, with no clear D. Germline V lookup: CDR1 SEHNR, CDR2 FQNEAQ (reference sequence). The ends were cut back, 5 bases at V and 5 bases at J, with 19 bases in the middle. The CDR3 has 16 residues. In DNA form, the CDR3 reads TGTGCCAGCAGCCCCAGCGGTAGGGAGCGGGATCAGCCCCAGCATTTT. Amino acid sequence: CASSPSGRERDQPQHF.

This chain connects TRBV16 to TRBJ1-1; D not certain. The CDR3 length is 15 residues. Trimming removed 0 bases from V and 1 base from J, with 9 bases in between. Germline lookup yields CDR1 KGHSY and CDR2 FQNENV. In DNA, the CDR3 is TGTGCCAGCAGCCAATCGGCGGCGAGGAACACTGAAGCTTTCTTT. It yields the protein CASSQSAARNTEAFF.

The chain carries TRBV28 and TRBJ1-3, with D possibly TRBD1 on 5 matching bases. Germline V gene lookup returns CDR1 MDHEN and CDR2 SYDVKM. The CDR3 is 16 residues long. Trimming took 5 bases from V and 0 from J, leaving 14 bases between them. The chain's CDR3 is CASSPTAPFSGNTIYF. DNA for the CDR3: TGTGCCAGCAGTCCGACAGCACCTTTCTCTGGAAACACCATATATTTT.